The sample holds many counts of the clone carrying this T cell receptor (beta chain). The sample is drawn from a study of tumor-infiltrating lymphocytes in oesophageal squamous cell carcinoma. TCRdb itself ran the PCR reads through MiXCR, one entry per CDR3 protein. The data show roughly 16,000 distinct CDR3 sequences, roughly 40% seen once. Germline V gene sequence: CDR1 SGHRS, CDR2 YFSETQ. Trimming pared 9 bases from V and 5 bases from J, leaving 20 bases between. The CDR3 covers 14 residues. This chain joins TRBV5-1 and TRBJ2-5; D is possibly TRBD2 (6 bases). Sequenced sample: normal esophageal tissue next to the tumor. The clonotype comes from a female donor with esophageal squamous cell carcinoma. For the CDR3, the DNA is TGCGCCAACCAACCCGTCGGGGGATCGGAGACCCAGTACTTC. It encodes CANQPVGGSETQYF.